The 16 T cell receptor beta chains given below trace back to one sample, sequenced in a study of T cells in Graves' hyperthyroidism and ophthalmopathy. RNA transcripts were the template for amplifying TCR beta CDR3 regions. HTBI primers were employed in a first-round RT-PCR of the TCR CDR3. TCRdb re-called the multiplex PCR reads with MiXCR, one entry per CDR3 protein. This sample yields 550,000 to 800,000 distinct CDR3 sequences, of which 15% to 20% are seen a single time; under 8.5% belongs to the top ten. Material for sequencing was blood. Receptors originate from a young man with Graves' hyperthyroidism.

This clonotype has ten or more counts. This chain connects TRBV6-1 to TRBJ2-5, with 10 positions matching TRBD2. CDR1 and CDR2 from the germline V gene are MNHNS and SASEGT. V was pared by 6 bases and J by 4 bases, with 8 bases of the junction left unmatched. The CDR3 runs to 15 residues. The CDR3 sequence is CASRPPGLASETQYF. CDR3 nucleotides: TGTGCCAGCAGACCCCCGGGACTAGCGTCAGAGACCCAGTACTTC.

CDR3 sequence reads: CASSELYTGELFF. CDR3 sequence (DNA): TGTGCCAGCAGTGAACTTTACACCGGGGAGCTGTTTTTT. J is TRBJ2-2 and V is TRBV2, with no clear D. The V gene lost 2 bases and the J gene lost 3 bases, with 4 bases spanning the gap. Germline V gene lookup returns CDR1 SNHLY and CDR2 FYNNEI. The CDR3 is 13 residues long.

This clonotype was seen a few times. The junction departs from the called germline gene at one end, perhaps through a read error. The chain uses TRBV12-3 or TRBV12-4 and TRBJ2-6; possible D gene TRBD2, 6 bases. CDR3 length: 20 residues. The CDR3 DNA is TGTGCCAGCAGTTATGGACGATGGGGACTGACGGTATCTGAGGCCAACGTCCTGACTTTC. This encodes CASSYGRWGLTVSEANVLTF.

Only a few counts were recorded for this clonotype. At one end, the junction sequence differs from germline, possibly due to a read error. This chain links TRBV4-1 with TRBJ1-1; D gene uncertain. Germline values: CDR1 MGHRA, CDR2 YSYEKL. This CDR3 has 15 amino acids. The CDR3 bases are TGTGCCAGCAGCCAAGTCAGCGGCTTGAACACTGAAGCTTTCTTT. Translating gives CASSQVSGLNTEAFF.

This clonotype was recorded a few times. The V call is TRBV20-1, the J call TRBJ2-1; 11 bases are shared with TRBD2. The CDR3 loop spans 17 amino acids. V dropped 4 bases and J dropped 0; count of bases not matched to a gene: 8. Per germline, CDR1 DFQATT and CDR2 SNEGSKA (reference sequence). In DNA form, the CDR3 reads TGCAGTGCTATCTCCGGGACTAGCGGCCCCTCCTACAATGAGCAGTTCTTC. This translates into CSAISGTSGPSYNEQFF.

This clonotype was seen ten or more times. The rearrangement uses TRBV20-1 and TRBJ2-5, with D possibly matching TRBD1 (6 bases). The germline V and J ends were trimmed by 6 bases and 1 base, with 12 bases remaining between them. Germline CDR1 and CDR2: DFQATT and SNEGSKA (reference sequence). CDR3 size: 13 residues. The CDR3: CSAQGPGQETQYF. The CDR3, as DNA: TGCAGTGCCCAGGGGCCGGGCCAAGAGACCCAGTACTTC.

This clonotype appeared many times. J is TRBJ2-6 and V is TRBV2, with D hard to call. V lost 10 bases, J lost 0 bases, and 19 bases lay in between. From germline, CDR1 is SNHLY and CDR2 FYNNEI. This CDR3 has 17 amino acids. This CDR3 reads CATTDWTASSGANVLTF. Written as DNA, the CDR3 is TGTGCCACAACAGATTGGACGGCAAGCTCTGGGGCCAACGTCCTGACTTTC.

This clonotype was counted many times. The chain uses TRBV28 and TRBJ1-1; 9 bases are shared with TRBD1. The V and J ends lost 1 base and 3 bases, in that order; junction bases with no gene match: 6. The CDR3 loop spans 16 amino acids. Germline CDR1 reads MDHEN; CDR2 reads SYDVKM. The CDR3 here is CASSLFLRQGDTEAFF. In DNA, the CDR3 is TGTGCCAGCAGTTTATTCCTCCGACAGGGGGACACTGAAGCTTTCTTT.

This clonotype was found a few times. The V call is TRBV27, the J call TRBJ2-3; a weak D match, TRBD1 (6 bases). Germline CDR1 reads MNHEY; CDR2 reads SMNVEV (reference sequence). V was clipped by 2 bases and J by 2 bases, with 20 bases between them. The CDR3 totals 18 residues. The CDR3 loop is CASSLPPTGKVNTDTQYF. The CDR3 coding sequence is TGTGCCAGCAGTTTACCCCCAACAGGGAAGGTGAACACAGATACGCAGTATTTT.

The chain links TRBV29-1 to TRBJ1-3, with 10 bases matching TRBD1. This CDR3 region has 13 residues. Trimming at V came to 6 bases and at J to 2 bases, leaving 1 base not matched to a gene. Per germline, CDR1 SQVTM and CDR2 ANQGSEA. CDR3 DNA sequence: TGCAGCGTCGGACAGGGGGCTGGAAACACCATATATTTT. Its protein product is CSVGQGAGNTIYF.

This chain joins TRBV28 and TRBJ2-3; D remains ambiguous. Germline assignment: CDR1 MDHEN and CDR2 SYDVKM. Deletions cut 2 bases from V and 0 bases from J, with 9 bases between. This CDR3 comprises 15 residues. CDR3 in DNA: TGTGCCAGCAGTTTAAGGTTCCCCAGCACAGATACGCAGTATTTT. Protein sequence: CASSLRFPSTDTQYF. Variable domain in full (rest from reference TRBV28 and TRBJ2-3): DVKVTQSSRYLVKRTGEKVFLECVQDMDHENMFWYRQDPGLGLRLIYFSYDVKMKEKGDIPEGYSVSREKKERFSLILESASTNQTSMYLCASSLRFPSTDTQYFGPGTRLTVL.

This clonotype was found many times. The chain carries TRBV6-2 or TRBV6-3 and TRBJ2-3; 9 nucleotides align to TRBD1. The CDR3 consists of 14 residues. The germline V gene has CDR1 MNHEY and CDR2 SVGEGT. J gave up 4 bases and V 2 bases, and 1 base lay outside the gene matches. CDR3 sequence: CASSYRQGADTQYF. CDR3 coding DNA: TGTGCCAGCAGTTACAGACAGGGGGCAGATACGCAGTATTTT.

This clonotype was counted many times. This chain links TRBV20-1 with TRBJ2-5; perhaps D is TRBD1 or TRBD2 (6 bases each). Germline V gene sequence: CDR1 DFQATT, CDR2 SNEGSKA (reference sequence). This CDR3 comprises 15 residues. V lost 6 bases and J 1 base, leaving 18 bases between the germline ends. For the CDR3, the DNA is TGCAGTGCGGCGCGTGGGGGGCCAACCCAAGAGACCCAGTACTTC. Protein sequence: CSAARGGPTQETQYF.

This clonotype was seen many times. The CDR3 DNA reads as TGTGCCAGCAGTTTTTTATCTGGAAACACCATATATTTT. Amino acid sequence: CASSFLSGNTIYF. The chain recombines TRBV27 with TRBJ1-3; no reliable D call. V was pared by 3 bases and J by 1 base, with 4 bases between. The CDR3 extends over 13 amino acids. CDR1 and CDR2 (germline): MNHEY, SMNVEV (reference sequence).

The CDR3: CAAIRTGGIEAFF. The CDR3 coding sequence is TGTGCCGCCATAAGGACAGGGGGAATTGAAGCTTTCTTT. The genes are TRBV6-1 and TRBJ1-1; 10 nucleotides match TRBD1. The CDR3 extends over 13 amino acids. Germline CDR1 and CDR2: MNHNS and SASEGT. J gave up 7 bases and V 11 bases, and 10 bases lay outside the gene matches.

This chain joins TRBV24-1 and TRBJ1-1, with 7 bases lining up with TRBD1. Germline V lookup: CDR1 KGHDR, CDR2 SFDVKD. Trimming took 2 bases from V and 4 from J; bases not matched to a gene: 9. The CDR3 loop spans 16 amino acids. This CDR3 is CATSDSRQGTGTEAFF. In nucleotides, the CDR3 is TGTGCCACCAGTGATTCCCGACAGGGCACGGGCACTGAAGCTTTCTTT.